This T cell receptor beta chain is from a study of blood T cell repertoires in COVID-19. Participants came from some 23 US areas, aged roughly 18 to 100 years. Donors of Cohort 3 who recovered were those that had two negative PCRs, clearance, or symptom resolution. Original data processing: Reference gene primer amplification gave nucleated cell count estimates. The data were produced by immunoSEQ multiplex PCR, yet TCRdb's version contains in-frame clones alone and is incomplete. V and J calls and clone size are copied from that table; D and trimming were computed from the DNA. The sample gives approximately 330,000 clones, 89% of which show up once; more than 9% is in the top ten. The CDR3 has 13 residues. Between the trimmed V and J ends, which lost 1 base and 6 bases, there was a span of 8 bases. In germline, CDR1 is SGHKS, CDR2 YYEKEE (reference sequence).

This clonotype was obtained from a woman in her twenties or thirties who had recovered from COVID-19. This chain joins TRBV5-5 and TRBJ2-1; perhaps TRBD2 as D (5 bases). Sample: PBMCs or T cells enriched from blood (not recorded which). The CDR3 reads CASSLTSLNEQFF. CDR3 nucleotides: TGTGCCAGCAGCTTGACTAGTCTCAATGAGCAGTTCTTC.